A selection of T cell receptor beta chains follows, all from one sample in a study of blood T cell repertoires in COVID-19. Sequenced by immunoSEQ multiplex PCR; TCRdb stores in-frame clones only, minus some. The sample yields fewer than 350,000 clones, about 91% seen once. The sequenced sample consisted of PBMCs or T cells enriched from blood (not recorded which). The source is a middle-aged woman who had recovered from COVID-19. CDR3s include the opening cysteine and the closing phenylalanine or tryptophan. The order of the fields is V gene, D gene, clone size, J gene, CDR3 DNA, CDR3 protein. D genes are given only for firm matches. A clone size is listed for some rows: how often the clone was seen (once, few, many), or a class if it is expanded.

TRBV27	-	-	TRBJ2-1	TGTGCCAGCAGTCCCGGCGGGATCCTCAATGAGCAGTTCTTC	CASSPGGILNEQFF
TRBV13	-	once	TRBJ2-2	TGTGCCAGCAGCTTCAAAGGGGCCGGGGAGCTGTTTTTT	CASSFKGAGELFF
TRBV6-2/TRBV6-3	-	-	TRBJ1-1	TGTGCCAGCAGTTACCTTGGGGCGAACACTGAAGCTTTCTTT	CASSYLGANTEAFF
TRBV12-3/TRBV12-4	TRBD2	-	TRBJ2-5	TGTGCCAGCAGTTTAGGACTAGCGAGAGACCAGTACTTC	CASSLGLARDQYF
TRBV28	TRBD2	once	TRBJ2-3	TGTGCCAGCACCGCGGGGGCAGATACGCAGTATTTT	CASTAGADTQYF
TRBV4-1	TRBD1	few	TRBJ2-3	TGCGCCAGCAGCCACACGCTGGGACAGGGGTCAGATACGCAGTATTTT	CASSHTLGQGSDTQYF
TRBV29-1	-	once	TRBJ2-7	TGCAGCGTTGGTGTGGGAGCCGAGCAGTACTTC	CSVGVGAEQYF
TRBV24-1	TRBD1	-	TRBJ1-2	TGTGCCACCCTATTCCGCCTAAGATTGACAGGGGTTGGCTACACCTTC	CATLFRLRLTGVGYTF
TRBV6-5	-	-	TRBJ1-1	TGTGCCAGCAGTTACTCTTGGTCTATCGGGAACACTGAAGCTTTCTTT	CASSYSWSIGNTEAFF
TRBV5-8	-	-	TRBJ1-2	TGTGCCAGCAGCCTCCGATTGGGTACGGGCTATGGCTACACCTTC	CASSLRLGTGYGYTF
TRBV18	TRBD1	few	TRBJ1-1	TGTGCCAGCTCCCCTCAGGGGGCCGACACTGAAGCTTTCTTT	CASSPQGADTEAFF
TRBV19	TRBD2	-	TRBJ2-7	TGTGCCAGTAGTATAGCCCTAGCGGGGCGGGAGCAGTACTTC	CASSIALAGREQYF
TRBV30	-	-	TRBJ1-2	TGTGCCTGGTTGGACCGCAGGGGCCCTAGTTATGGCTACACCTTC	CAWLDRRGPSYGYTF
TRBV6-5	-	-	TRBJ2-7	TGTGCCAGCAGTCCCTCCGTCGCGGTCGAGCAGTACTTC	CASSPSVAVEQYF
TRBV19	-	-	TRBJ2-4	TGTGCCAGTAGTAAGGGGGAGGGAGAGGAAAACATTCAGTACTTC	CASSKGEGEENIQYF
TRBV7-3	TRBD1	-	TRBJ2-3	TGTGCCAGCAGCCGGGACAGGGCGACAGATACGCAGTATTTT	CASSRDRATDTQYF
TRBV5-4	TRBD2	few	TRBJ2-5	TGTGCCAGCAGCTTCGGGACTAGCGGGAGGTCGGGAGAGACCCAGTACTTC	CASSFGTSGRSGETQYF
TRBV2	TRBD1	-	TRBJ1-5	TGTGCCAGCAGGGGGACAGGCCCTAGTCAGCCCCAGCATTTT	CASRGTGPSQPQHF
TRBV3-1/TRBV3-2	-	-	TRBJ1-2	TGTGCCAGCAGCCCGAGAGCGGGCTATGGCTACACCTTC	CASSPRAGYGYTF
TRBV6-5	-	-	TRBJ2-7	TGTGCCAGCAGTTACGCAGGGGCTCACGAGCAGTACTTC	CASSYAGAHEQYF
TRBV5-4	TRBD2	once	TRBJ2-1	TGTGCCAGCAGCTCCGGGACTAGCGTGTACAATGAGCAGTTCTTC	CASSSGTSVYNEQFF
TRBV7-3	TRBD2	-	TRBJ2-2	TGTGCCAGCAGCCCGACTAGCGTGAACACCGGGGAGCTGTTTTTT	CASSPTSVNTGELFF
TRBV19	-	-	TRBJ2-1	TGTGCCAGTAGTATCGGCGGGCGCTCCTACAATGAGCAGTTCTTC	CASSIGGRSYNEQFF
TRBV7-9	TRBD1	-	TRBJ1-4	TGTGCCAGCAGCTTAGCGCAAGGGGACAGGGGCGAAAAACTGTTTTTT	CASSLAQGDRGEKLFF
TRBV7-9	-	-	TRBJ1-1	TGTGCCAGCAGCCCACAGGAGAACACTGAAGCTTTCTTT	CASSPQENTEAFF
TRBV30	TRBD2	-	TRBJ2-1	TGTGCCTGGAGTTACAGGACTAGAGGGGTCAATGAGCAGTTCTTC	CAWSYRTRGVNEQFF
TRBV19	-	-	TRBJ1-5	TGTGCCAGTAGTATCGGTCCCAATCAGCCCCAGCATTTT	CASSIGPNQPQHF
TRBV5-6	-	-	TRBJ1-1	TGTGCCAGCAGCTTGGAGGCGGCAGGGGTAGGGCGTGGGACTGAAGCTTTCTTT	CASSLEAAGVGRGTEAFF
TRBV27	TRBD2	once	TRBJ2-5	TGTGCCAGCAGGGGACTAGCGGGGGGGCCGATCGAGACCCAGTACTTC	CASRGLAGGPIETQYF
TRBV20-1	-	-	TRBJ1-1	TGCAGTGCTAGGGGCATCGGAGCTTTCTTT	CSARGIGAFF
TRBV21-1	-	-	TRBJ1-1	TGTGCCAGCAGCAAAGAGGCAGGACAGGGAGAGAATGAAGCTTTCTTT	CASSKEAGQGENEAFF
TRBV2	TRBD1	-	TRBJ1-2	TGTGCCAGCAGTGTTTTGGGACAGGGTAATCAAGGCTACACCTTC	CASSVLGQGNQGYTF
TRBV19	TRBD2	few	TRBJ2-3	TGTGCCAGTAGTCTTGGACTAGCGATTACAGATACGCAGTATTTT	CASSLGLAITDTQYF
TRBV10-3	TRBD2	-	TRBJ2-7	TGTGCCATCAGTTCTACTAGCGGCGCTCCCGAGCAGTACTTC	CAISSTSGAPEQYF
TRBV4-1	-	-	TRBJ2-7	TGCGCCAGCAGCCAAGATAACAGGTTAGGCGAGCAGTACTTC	CASSQDNRLGEQYF
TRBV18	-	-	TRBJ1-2	TGTGCCAGCTCACCACCGTCTGTTGACAGCTATGGCTACACCTTC	CASSPPSVDSYGYTF
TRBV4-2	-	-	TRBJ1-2	TGTGCCAGCAGCCAAGATCGTCAGTGGTCCTATGGCTACACCTTC	CASSQDRQWSYGYTF
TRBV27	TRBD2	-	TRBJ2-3	TGTGCCAGCAGAGTACTAGCGGGTCCCACAGATACGCAGTATTTT	CASRVLAGPTDTQYF
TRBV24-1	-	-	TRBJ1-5	TGTGCCACCAGTGATTTTAGCAGCAATCAGCCCCAGCATTTT	CATSDFSSNQPQHF
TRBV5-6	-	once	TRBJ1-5	TGTGCCAGCAGCTTGGGAGCTAACAGATACAATCAGCCCCAGCATTTT	CASSLGANRYNQPQHF
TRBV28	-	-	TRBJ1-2	TGTGCCAGCAGTTTAAGCGGACCCCGACTCTATGGCTACACCTTC	CASSLSGPRLYGYTF
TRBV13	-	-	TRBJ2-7	TGTGCCAGCAGCGGGAGCTCCTACGAGCAGTACTTC	CASSGSSYEQYF
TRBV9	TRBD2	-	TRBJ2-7	TGTGCCAGCAGCGCCTCACTAGCGGGGATGGGGGAGCAGTACTTC	CASSASLAGMGEQYF
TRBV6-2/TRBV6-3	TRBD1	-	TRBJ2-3	TGTGCCAGCAGTTCCCCATGGACAGGGATAGATACGCAGTATTTT	CASSSPWTGIDTQYF
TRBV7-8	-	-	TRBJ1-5	TGTGCCAGCAGCTTAGGACAGCGAGAAAATCAGCCCCAGCATTTT	CASSLGQRENQPQHF
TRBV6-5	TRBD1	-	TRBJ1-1	TGTGCCAGCAGTCTGACAGGGGATTTGAACACTGAAGCTTTCTTT	CASSLTGDLNTEAFF